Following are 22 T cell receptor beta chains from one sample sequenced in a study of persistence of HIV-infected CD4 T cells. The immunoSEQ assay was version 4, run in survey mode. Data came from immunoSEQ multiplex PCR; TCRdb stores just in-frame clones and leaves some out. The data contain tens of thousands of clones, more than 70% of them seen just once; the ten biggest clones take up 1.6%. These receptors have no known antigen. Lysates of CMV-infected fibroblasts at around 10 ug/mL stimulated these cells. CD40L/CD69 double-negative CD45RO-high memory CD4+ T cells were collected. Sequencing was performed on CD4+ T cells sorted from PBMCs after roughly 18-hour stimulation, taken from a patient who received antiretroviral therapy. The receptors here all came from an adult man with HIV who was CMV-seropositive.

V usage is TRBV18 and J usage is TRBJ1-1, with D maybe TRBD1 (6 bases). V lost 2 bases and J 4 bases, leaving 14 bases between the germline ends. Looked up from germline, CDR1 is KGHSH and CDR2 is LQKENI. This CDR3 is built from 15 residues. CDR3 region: CASSPSQGKGTEAFF. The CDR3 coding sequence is TGTGCCAGCTCACCATCACAGGGTAAAGGCACTGAAGCTTTCTTT. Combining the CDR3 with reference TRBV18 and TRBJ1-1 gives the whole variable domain NAGVMQNPRHLVRRRGQEARLRCSPMKGHSHVYWYRQLPEEGLKFMVYLQKENIIDESGMPKERFSAEFPKEGPSILRIQQVVRGDSAAYFCASSPSQGKGTEAFFGQGTRLTVV.

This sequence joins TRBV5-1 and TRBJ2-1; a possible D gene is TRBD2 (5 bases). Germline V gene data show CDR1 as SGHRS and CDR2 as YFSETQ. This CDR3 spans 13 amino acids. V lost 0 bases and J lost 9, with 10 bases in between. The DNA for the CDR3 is TGCGCCAGCAGCTTGGAGGCGGGCGGTGAGCAGTTCTTC. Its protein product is CASSLEAGGEQFF.

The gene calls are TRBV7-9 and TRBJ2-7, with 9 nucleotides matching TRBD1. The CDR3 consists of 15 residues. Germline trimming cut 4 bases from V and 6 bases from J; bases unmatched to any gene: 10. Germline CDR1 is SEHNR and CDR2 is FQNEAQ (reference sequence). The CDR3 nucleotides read TGTGCCAGCAGCTACCGGGGGGACAGGGTAGGCGAGCAGTACTTC. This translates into CASSYRGDRVGEQYF. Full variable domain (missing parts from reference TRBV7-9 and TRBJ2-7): DTGVSQNPRHKITKRGQNVTFRCDPISEHNRLYWYRQTLGQGPEFLTYFQNEAQLEKSRLLSDRFSAERPKGSFSTLEIQRTEQGDSAMYLCASSYRGDRVGEQYFGPGTRLTVT.

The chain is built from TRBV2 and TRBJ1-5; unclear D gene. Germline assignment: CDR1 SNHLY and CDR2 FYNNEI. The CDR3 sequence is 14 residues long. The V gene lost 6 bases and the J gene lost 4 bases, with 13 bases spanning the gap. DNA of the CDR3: TGTGCCAGCAGAGATATCCCTTCGAATCAGCCCCAGCATTTT. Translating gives CASRDIPSNQPQHF.

The CDR3: CASTVGRNYGYTF. The CDR3 nucleotides read TGTGCCAGTACCGTGGGGCGCAACTATGGCTACACCTTC. The chain carries TRBV6-5 and TRBJ1-2; TRBD1 might be the D (5 bases). The V gene's germline CDR1 is MNHEY and CDR2 SVGAGI. With 9 bases removed from V and 2 bases from J, the gap between germline ends came to 13 bases. The CDR3 extends over 13 amino acids.

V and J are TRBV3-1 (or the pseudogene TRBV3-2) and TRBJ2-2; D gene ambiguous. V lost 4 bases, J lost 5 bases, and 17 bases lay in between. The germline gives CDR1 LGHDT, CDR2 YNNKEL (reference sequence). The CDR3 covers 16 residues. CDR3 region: CASSPLLGGRTGELFF. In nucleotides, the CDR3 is TGTGCCAGCAGCCCCTTACTGGGCGGTCGAACCGGGGAGCTGTTTTTT.

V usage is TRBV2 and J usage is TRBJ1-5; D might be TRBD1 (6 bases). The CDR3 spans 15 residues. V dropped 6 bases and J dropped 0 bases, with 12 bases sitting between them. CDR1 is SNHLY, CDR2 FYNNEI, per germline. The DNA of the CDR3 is TGTGCCAGCAGCTGGACAGCTTATAGCAATCAGCCCCAGCATTTT. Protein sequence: CASSWTAYSNQPQHF.

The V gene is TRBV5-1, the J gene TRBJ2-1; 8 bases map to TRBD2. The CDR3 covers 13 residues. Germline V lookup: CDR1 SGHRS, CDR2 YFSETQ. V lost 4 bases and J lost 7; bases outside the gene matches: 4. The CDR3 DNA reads TGCGCCAGCAGCCCGGGACTAGTGAATGAGCAGTTCTTC. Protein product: CASSPGLVNEQFF.

The CDR3 DNA follows: TGTGCCTCTCGTTCGGGACAATATAGCAATCAGCCCCAGCATTTT. This translates into CASRSGQYSNQPQHF. This chain links TRBV28 with TRBJ1-5, with D possibly TRBD1 on 6 matching bases. V lost 11 bases and J 0 bases, leaving 17 bases between the germline ends. The V gene's germline CDR1 is MDHEN and CDR2 SYDVKM. This CDR3 has 15 residues. Filled out from reference TRBV28 and TRBJ1-5, the complete variable domain reads DVKVTQSSRYLVKRTGEKVFLECVQDMDHENMFWYRQDPGLGLRLIYFSYDVKMKEKGDIPEGYSVSREKKERFSLILESASTNQTSMYLCASRSGQYSNQPQHFGDGTRLSIL.

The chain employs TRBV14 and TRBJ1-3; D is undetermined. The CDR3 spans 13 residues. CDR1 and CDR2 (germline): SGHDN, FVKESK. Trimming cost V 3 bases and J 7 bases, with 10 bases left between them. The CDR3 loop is CASSQRSSNTIYF. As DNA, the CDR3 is TGTGCCAGCAGCCAGAGGTCCTCGAACACCATATATTTT.

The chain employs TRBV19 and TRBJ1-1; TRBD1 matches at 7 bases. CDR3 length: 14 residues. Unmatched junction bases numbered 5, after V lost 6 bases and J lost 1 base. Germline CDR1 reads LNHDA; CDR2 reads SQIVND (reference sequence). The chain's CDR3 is CASRRQGGNTEAFF. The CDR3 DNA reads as TGTGCCAGTAGACGACAGGGAGGGAACACTGAAGCTTTCTTT.

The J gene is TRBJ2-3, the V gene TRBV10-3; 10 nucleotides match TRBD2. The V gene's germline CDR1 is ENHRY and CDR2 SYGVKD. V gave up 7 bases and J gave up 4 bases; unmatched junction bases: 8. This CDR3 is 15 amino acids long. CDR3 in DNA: TGTGCCATCAAAGATGCTAGCGGGGGCCCAGATACGCAGTATTTT. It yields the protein CAIKDASGGPDTQYF.

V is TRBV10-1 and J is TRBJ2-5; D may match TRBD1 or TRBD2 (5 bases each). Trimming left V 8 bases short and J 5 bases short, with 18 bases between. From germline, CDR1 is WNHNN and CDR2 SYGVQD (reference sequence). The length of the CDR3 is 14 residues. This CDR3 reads CASSPGRGSETQYF. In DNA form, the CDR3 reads TGCGCCAGCTCCCCGGGAAGGGGAAGCGAGACCCAGTACTTC.

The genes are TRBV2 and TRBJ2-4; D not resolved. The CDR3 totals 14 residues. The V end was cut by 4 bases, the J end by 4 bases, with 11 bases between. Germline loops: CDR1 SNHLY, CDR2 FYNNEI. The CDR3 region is CASSAGPEKNIQYF. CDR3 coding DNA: TGTGCCAGCAGTGCCGGGCCAGAGAAAAACATTCAGTACTTC.

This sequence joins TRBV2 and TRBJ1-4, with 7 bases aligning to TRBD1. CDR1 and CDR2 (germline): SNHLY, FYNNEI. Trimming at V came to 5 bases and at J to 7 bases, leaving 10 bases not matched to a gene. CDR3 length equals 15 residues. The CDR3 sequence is CASSLLGTELEKLFF. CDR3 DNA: TGTGCCAGCAGTCTCCTCGGGACAGAACTTGAAAAACTGTTTTTT.

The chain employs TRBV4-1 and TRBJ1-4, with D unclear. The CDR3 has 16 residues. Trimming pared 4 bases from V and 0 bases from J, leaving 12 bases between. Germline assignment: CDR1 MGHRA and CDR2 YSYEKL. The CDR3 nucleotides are TGCGCCAGCAGCCCGACCGGGGAGACAACTAATGAAAAACTGTTTTTT. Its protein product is CASSPTGETTNEKLFF.

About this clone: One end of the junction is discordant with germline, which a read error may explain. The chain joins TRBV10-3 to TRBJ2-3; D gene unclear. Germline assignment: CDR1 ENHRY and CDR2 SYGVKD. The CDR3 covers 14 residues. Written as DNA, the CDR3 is TGTGCCATCAGTGACAGTGCCCAACATAAATCGCAAGTGTTT. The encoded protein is CAISDSAQHKSQVF.

The CDR3 protein is CASSPTSGGAGDTQYF. CDR3 DNA: TGTGCCAGCAGCCCTACTAGCGGGGGGGCGGGAGATACGCAGTATTTT. The V and J genes are TRBV28 and TRBJ2-3; 13 nucleotides match TRBD2. The CDR3 length is 16 residues. The germline V gene encodes CDR1 MDHEN and CDR2 SYDVKM. Trimming at V came to 6 bases and at J to 5 bases, leaving 8 bases not matched to a gene.

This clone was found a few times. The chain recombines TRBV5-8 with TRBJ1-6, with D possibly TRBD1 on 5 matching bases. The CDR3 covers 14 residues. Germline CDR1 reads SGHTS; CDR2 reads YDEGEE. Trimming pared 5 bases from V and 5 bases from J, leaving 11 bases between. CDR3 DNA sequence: TGTGCCAGCAGTTCCGGGACGAATAATTCACCCCTCCACTTT. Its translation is CASSSGTNNSPLHF.

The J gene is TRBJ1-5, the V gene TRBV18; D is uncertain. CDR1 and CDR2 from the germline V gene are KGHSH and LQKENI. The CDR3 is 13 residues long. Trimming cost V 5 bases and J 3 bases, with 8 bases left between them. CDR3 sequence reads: CASSGQDNQPQHF. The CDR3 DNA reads TGTGCCAGCTCAGGGCAGGACAATCAGCCCCAGCATTTT.

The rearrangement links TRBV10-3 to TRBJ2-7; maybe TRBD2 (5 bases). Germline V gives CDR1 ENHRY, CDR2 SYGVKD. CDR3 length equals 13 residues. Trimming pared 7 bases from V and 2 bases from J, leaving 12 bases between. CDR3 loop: CAITGSGTYEQYF. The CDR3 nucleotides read TGTGCCATCACGGGATCGGGTACCTACGAGCAGTACTTC.

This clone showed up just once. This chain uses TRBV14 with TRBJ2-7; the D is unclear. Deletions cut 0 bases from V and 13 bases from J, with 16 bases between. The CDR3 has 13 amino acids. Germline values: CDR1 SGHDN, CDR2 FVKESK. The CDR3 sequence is CASSQDFNGRRYF. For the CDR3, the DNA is TGTGCCAGCAGCCAAGATTTTAACGGGCGTCGATACTTC.